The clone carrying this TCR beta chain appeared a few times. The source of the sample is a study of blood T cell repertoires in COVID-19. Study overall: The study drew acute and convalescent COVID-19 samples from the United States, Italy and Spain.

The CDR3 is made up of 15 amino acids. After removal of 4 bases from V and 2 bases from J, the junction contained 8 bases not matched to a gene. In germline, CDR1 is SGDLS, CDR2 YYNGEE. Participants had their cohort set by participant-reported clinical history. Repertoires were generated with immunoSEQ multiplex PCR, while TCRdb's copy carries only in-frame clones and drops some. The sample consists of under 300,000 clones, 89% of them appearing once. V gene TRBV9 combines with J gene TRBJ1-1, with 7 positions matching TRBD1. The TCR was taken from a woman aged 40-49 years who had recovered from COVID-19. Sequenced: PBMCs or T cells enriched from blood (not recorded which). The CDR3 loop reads CASSQIRQGNTEAFF. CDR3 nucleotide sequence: TGTGCCAGCAGCCAAATCCGACAGGGTAACACTGAAGCTTTCTTT. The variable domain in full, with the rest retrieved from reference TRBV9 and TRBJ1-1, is DSGVTQTPKHLITATGQRVTLRCSPRSGDLSVYWYQQSLDQGLQFLIQYYNGEERAKGNILERFSAQQFPDLHSELNLSSLELGDSALYFCASSQIRQGNTEAFFGQGTRLTVV.